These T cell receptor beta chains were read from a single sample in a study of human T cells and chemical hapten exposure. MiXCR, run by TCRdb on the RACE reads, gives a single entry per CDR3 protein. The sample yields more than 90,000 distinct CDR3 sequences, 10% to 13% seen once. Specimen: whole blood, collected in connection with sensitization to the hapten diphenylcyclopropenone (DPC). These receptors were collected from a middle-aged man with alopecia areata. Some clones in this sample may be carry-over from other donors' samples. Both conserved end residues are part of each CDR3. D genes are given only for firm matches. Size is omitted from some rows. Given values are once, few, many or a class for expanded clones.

TGTGCCAGCAGTTTCCGGGAGGGCCGGGACATTCAGTACTTC,CASSFREGRDIQYF,few,TRBV12-3/TRBV12-4,TRBD2,14,TRBJ2-4
TGCAGCGTTGTGAGTGTAATGAACACTGAAGCTTTCTTT,CSVVSVMNTEAFF,.,TRBV29-1,.,13,TRBJ1-1
TGTGCCAGCAGCTTAGAGGTGGGAGGCTACGAGCAGTACTTC,CASSLEVGGYEQYF,few,TRBV7-2,.,14,TRBJ2-7
TGTGCCAGCAGCTTGTCATCCCAATCGATCGCAATTAGCACAGATACGCAGTATTTT,CASSLSSQSIAISTDTQYF,few,TRBV7-2,.,19,TRBJ2-3
TGTGCCAGCAGCCCGGGACTAGCGGGGGGAAGCACAGATACGCAGTATTTT,CASSPGLAGGSTDTQYF,few,TRBV7-9,TRBD2,17,TRBJ2-3
TGTGCCAGCAGTTTCCGTGACCGCTCGTGGCAGTTCTTC,CASSFRDRSWQFF,few,TRBV12-3/TRBV12-4,.,13,TRBJ2-1
TGTGCCAGCAGTTTTCCGGGAGAGGGCAATGAGCAGTTCTTC,CASSFPGEGNEQFF,few,TRBV12-3/TRBV12-4,.,14,TRBJ2-1
TGCGCCAGCAGCCAAGACAGGGGAACCTACGAGCAGTACTTC,CASSQDRGTYEQYF,.,TRBV4-3,.,14,TRBJ2-7
TGTGCCACTTCACGGGAGAACATTCAGTACTTC,CATSRENIQYF,few,TRBV24-1,.,11,TRBJ2-4
TGTGCCAGCAGCCAAGTGTCAGCGAGGTCCTACGAGCAGTACTTC,CASSQVSARSYEQYF,.,TRBV14,.,15,TRBJ2-7
TGTGCCAGCAGCTTAGATAATTCACCCCTCCACTTT,CASSLDNSPLHF,many,TRBV7-9,.,12,TRBJ1-6
TGTGCCAGCAGCGTAGATCAAGGGGGCAACTATGGCTACACCTTC,CASSVDQGGNYGYTF,many,TRBV9,TRBD1,15,TRBJ1-2
TGTGCCAGCAGCCAACTAGGGACAGATACGCAGTATTTT,CASSQLGTDTQYF,.,TRBV3-1,.,13,TRBJ2-3
TGCGCCAGCAGCCAAGAGAGCGCGGGGTCCTCCTACAATGAGCAGTTCTTC,CASSQESAGSSYNEQFF,.,TRBV4-3,.,17,TRBJ2-1
TGTGCCTGGACCGCCCGCCCGGGCATTGGGACTGAAGCTTTCTTT,CAWTARPGIGTEAFF,many,TRBV30,.,15,TRBJ1-1
TGCAGCGTGCGGACGGATAGCACAGATACGCAGTATTTT,CSVRTDSTDTQYF,.,TRBV29-1,.,13,TRBJ2-3
TGTGCCAGCTCATCAGACAGCCTTACCAGAAACTATGGCTACACCTTC,CASSSDSLTRNYGYTF,few,TRBV18,.,16,TRBJ1-2
TGTGCCAGCAGCGTAGGGGGCACTGAAGCTTTCTTT,CASSVGGTEAFF,many,TRBV9,.,12,TRBJ1-1
TGTGCCAGCAGCCAGTGGGGGGATACGCAGTATTTT,CASSQWGDTQYF,.,TRBV3-1,.,12,TRBJ2-3
TGTGCCAGCAGCTTAGCCCCGGGACAGGGGGAGGGCACTGAAGCTTTCTTT,CASSLAPGQGEGTEAFF,many,TRBV7-9,TRBD1,17,TRBJ1-1
TGTGCCAGCAGTTTATGGGGCCTGACAGGGGTGGGTGCAGATACGCAGTATTTT,CASSLWGLTGVGADTQYF,.,TRBV27,TRBD1,18,TRBJ2-3
TGTGCCAGCAGCCCTCGCTCCTACGAGCAGTACTTC,CASSPRSYEQYF,.,TRBV3-1,.,12,TRBJ2-7